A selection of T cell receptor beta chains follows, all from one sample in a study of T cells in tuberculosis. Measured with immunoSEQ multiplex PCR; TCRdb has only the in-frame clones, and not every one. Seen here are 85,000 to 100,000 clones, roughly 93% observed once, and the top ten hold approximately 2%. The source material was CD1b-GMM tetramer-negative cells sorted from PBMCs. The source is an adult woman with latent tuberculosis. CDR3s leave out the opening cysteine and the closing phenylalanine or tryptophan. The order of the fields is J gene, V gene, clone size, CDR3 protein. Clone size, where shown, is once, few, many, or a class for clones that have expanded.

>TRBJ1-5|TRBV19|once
ASTPSQGAPLRNQPQH
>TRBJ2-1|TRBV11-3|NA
ASSLDRAYNEQF
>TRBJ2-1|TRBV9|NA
ASSAGTRARNEQF
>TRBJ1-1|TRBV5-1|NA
ASSLAGTVNTEAF
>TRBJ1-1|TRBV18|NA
ASHFNEGAEAF
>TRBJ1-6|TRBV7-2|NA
ASSFGTGKDSPLH
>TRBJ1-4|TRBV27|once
ASSLAGQGNEKLF
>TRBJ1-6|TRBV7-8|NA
ASSLGRVDNSPLH
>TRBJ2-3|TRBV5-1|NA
ASSYPQGLGTDTQY
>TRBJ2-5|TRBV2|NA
ASRLLAGGYQETQY
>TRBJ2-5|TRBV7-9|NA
ASSRGGGLQETQY
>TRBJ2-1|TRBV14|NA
ASSQAASGGSNEQF
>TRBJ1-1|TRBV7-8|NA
ASSLGTGYMNTEAF
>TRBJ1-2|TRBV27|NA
ASSPGHIHGYT
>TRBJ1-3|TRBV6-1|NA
ASSGGSSGNTIY
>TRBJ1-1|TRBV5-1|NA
ASSLERANTEAF
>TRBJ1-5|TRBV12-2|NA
ASRSAGGHSNQPQH
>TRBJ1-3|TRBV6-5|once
ASSYLGTGSGNTIY
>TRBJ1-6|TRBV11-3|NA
ASSLVTLVMAVTYNSPLH
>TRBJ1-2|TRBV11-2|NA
ASSLPQRGSGYGYT
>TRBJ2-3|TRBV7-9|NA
ASSLVGGQGNTDTQY
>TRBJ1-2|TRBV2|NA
ASSSGYT
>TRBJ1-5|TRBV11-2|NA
ASSPGTGRNQPQH
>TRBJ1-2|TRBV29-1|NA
SVNEGDYGYT
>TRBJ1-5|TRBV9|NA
ASSAGPVPSGRADQPQH
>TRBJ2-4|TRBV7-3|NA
ASSPKLRTKNIQY
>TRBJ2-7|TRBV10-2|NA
ASSESGQTTYEQY
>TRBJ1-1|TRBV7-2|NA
ASSPRTGGGTEAF
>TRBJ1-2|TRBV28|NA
ASTLGRVYGYT
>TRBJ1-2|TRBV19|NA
ASSMLALYGYT
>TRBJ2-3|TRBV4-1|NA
ASSLIIGEVQY
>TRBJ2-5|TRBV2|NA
ANYQGTYQETQY
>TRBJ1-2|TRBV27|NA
ASSFLPTGANYGYT
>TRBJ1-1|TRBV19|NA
ASSRPTGVTEAF
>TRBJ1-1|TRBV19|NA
ASNEPPMNTEAF
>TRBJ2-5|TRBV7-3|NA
ASSPRTGSEETQY
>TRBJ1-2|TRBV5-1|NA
ASSLEGANYGYT
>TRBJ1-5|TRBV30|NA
AWSGTSSNQPQH
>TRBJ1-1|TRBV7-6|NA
ASSDRTGYTEAF
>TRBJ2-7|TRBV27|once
ASSLSNRAEQY